Following are 8 T cell receptor beta chains from one sample sequenced in a study of CD8+CD57+ T cells in acquired aplastic anemia. The study profiled TCR beta VDJ and CDR3 using genomic DNA as template. TCRdb redid the calling of the reads with MiXCR, one entry per CDR3 protein. The table records about 180,000 distinct CDR3 sequences, approximately 48% of them present only once. Sequenced patients had shown CD8+CD57+ cell expansion by flow cytometry. Sequenced input: sorted CD4+, CD8+, or CD8+CD57+ T cells (not recorded which) from PBMCs. These receptor sequences come from a human donor with aplastic anemia.

This clonotype was seen a few times. This rearrangement joins TRBV28 to TRBJ2-1, with 13 bases lining up with TRBD2. With V trimmed by 6 bases and J by 7 bases, 9 bases remained unmatched. Germline lookup yields CDR1 MDHEN and CDR2 SYDVKM. The CDR3 loop spans 16 amino acids. CDR3 in amino acids: CASRPTSGGARNEQFF. The DNA for the CDR3 is TGTGCCAGCAGACCAACTAGCGGGGGGGCCAGGAATGAGCAGTTCTTC.

This clonotype was seen repeatedly, ten times or more. V usage is TRBV6-1 and J usage is TRBJ2-3; TRBD2 might be the D (7 bases). Germline V gene sequence: CDR1 MNHNS, CDR2 SASEGT. Trimming removed 7 bases from V and 4 bases from J, with 9 bases in between. The CDR3 length is 12 residues. This chain's CDR3 is CASNGGPDTQYF. The CDR3 DNA sequence: TGTGCCAGCAACGGGGGGCCAGATACGCAGTATTTT.

In this sample, this clonotype turned up once. This chain's CDR3 is CASSEVHRTEAFF. The DNA for the CDR3 is TGTGCCAGCAGTGAGGTGCATAGAACTGAAGCTTTCTTT. The chain joins TRBV2 to TRBJ1-1, with D uncertain. V lost 3 bases, J lost 5 bases, and 10 bases lay in between. CDR3 length: 13 residues. Germline assignment: CDR1 SNHLY and CDR2 FYNNEI. Full variable domain (outside the CDR3, taken from reference TRBV2 and TRBJ1-1): EPEVTQTPSHQVTQMGQEVILRCVPISNHLYFYWYRQILGQKVEFLVSFYNNEISEKSEIFDDQFSVERPDGSNFTLKIRSTKLEDSAMYFCASSEVHRTEAFFGQGTRLTVV.

The V and J genes are TRBV9 and TRBJ2-3, with 10 bases identical to TRBD2. This CDR3 is 17 amino acids long. V gave up 0 bases and J gave up 2 bases; unmatched junction bases: 6. Germline-derived CDR1 and CDR2 are SGDLS and YYNGEE. The chain's CDR3 is CASSVAGSGGATDTQYF. CDR3 nucleotide sequence: TGTGCCAGCAGCGTAGCTGGGAGCGGGGGGGCCACAGATACGCAGTATTTT.

The chain carries TRBV7-3 and TRBJ2-7; 9 bases agree with TRBD2. Germline CDR1 reads SGHTA; CDR2 reads FQGTGA. The V and J ends lost 5 bases and 1 base, in that order; junction bases with no gene match: 15. The CDR3 length is 18 residues. The DNA for the CDR3 is TGTGCCAGCAGCGAAGGGGCGGGGGGGGCTCGCCGGTCCTACGAGCAGTACTTC. Its protein product is CASSEGAGGARRSYEQYF. The full variable domain, with the rest looked up from reference TRBV7-3 and TRBJ2-7, is GAGVSQTPSNKVTEKGKYVELRCDPISGHTALYWYRQSLGQGPEFLIYFQGTGAADDSGLPNDRFFAVRPEGSVSTLKIQRTERGDSAVYLCASSEGAGGARRSYEQYFGPGTRLTVT.

This clonotype showed up many times. V usage is TRBV4-1 and J usage is TRBJ1-4; 11 bases are shared with TRBD1. Germline CDR1 and CDR2: MGHRA and YSYEKL. V lost 2 bases, J lost 10 bases, and 6 bases stayed unmatched. CDR3 length: 15 amino acids. The CDR3 region has the DNA TGCGCCAGCAGCCAATCCGGACAGGGGGCAGGAAAACTGTTTTTT. Amino acids: CASSQSGQGAGKLFF.

There are many counts of this clonotype. The chain couples TRBV6-1 to TRBJ1-4; 9 bases align to TRBD1. V was clipped by 5 bases and J by 4 bases; unmatched bases: 5. Germline lookup yields CDR1 MNHNS and CDR2 SASEGT. This CDR3 is 15 amino acids long. Written as DNA, the CDR3 is TGTGCCAGCAGTTTGCCGGGACAGGGTAATGAAAAACTGTTTTTT. Translated: CASSLPGQGNEKLFF.

The V and J genes are TRBV2 and TRBJ2-1; TRBD2 matches at 13 bases. Germline assignment: CDR1 SNHLY and CDR2 FYNNEI. The CDR3 covers 15 residues. With V trimmed by 6 bases and J by 4 bases, 3 bases remained unmatched. CDR3 protein: CASRPLAGGYNEQFF. CDR3 DNA: TGTGCCAGCAGGCCACTAGCGGGGGGGTACAATGAGCAGTTCTTC.